The present T cell receptor beta chain was sequenced within a study of blood T cells in healthy people across ages. Looking at the study overall: Template switching picked up about one barcoded beta molecule for each two T cells. Overall study results and limits: Whereas aged donors had fewer naive CD4+ cells, long-lived donors had more of them and higher diversity.

As for this clonotype: Its matching antigen is unknown.

Alongside a J-beta primer mix, a sample-barcoded 5' primer served in a second PCR lasting about 7 to 11 cycles. TCRdb redid the calling of the 5' RACE reads with MiXCR, one entry per CDR3 protein. The sample has 1.5 million to 2 million distinct CDR3 sequences, about 50% seen once. Per sample, a minimum of 6.5 million PBMCs were isolated. The authors extracted at least 5 micrograms of total RNA per sample. The V end lost 0 bases, the J end lost 10 bases, and 20 bases lay between the germline ends. The CDR3 runs 15 residues. Germline CDR1 is SGHKS and CDR2 is YYEKEE (reference sequence). Material: blood. The genes are TRBV5-5 and TRBJ2-7; tentative D call: TRBD2 (5 bases). This clonotype was obtained from a woman aged 40 to 50 in good health. The CDR3 nucleotides read TGTGCCAGCAGCTTGGCCACCGGCCGGGGAGAGGCCCAGTACTTC. It codes for CASSLATGRGEAQYF.